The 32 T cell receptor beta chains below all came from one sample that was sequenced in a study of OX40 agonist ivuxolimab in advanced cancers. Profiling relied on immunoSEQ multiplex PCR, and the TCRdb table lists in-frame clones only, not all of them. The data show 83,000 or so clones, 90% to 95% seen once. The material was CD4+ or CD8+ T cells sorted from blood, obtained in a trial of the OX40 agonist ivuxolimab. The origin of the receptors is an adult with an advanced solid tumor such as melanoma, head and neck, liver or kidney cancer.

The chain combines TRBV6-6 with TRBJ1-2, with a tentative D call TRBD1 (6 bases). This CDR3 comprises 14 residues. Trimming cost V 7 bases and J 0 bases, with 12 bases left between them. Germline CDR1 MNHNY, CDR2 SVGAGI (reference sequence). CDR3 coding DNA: TGTGCCAGCAACCTCAGGGGTTCTAACTATGGCTACACCTTC. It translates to CASNLRGSNYGYTF.

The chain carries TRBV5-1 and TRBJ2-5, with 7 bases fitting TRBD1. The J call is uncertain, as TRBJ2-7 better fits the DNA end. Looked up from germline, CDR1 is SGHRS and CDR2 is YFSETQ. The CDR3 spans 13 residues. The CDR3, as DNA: TGCGCCAGCAGCTGGGACAGCACCTACGAGCAGTACTTC. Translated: CASSWDSTYEQYF.

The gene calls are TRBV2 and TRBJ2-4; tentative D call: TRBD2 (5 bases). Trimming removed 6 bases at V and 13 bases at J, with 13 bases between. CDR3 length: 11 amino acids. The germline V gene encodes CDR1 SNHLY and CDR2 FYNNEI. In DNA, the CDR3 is TGTGCCAGCAGCGGGGATTCGGGGCAGTACTTC. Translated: CASSGDSGQYF.

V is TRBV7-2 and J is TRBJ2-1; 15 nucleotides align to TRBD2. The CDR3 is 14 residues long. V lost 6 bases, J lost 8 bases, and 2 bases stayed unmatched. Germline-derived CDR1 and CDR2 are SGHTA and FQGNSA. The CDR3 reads CASRGLAGGDEQFF. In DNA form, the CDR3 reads TGTGCCAGCAGAGGACTAGCGGGAGGGGATGAGCAGTTCTTC. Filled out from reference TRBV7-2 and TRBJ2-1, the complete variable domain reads GAGVSQSPSNKVTEKGKDVELRCDPISGHTALYWYRQSLGQGLEFLIYFQGNSAPDKSGLPSDRFSAERTGGSVSTLTIQRTQQEDSAVYLCASRGLAGGDEQFFGPGTRLTVL.

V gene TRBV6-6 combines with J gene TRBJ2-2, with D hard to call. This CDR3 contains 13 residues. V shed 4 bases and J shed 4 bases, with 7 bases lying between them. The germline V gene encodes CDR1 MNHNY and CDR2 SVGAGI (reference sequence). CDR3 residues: CASSSRSTGELFF. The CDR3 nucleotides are TGTGCCAGCAGTTCCAGGAGCACCGGGGAGCTGTTTTTT.

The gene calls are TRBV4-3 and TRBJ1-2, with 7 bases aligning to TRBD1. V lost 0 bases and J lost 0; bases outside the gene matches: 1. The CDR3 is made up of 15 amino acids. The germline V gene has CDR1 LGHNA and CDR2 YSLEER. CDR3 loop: CASSQDGTANYGYTF. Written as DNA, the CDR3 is TGCGCCAGCAGCCAAGATGGGACAGCTAACTATGGCTACACCTTC.

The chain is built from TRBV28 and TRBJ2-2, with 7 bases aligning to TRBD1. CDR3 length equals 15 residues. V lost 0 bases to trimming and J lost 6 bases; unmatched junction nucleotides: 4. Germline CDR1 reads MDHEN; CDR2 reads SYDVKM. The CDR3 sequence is CASSLWGQIAGELFF. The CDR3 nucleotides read TGTGCCAGCAGTTTATGGGGACAGATCGCCGGGGAGCTGTTTTTT.

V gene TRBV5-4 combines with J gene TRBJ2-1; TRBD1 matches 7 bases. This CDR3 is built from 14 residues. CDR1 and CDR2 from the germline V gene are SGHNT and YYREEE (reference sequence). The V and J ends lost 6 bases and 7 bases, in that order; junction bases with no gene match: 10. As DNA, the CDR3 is TGTGCCAGCAAACCGACAGGGCCAGCTAATGAGCAGTTCTTC. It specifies CASKPTGPANEQFF. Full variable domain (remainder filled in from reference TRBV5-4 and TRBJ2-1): ETGVTQSPTHLIKTRGQQVTLRCSSQSGHNTVSWYQQALGQGPQFIFQYYREEENGRGNFPPRFSGLQFPNYSSELNVNALELDDSALYLCASKPTGPANEQFFGPGTRLTVL.

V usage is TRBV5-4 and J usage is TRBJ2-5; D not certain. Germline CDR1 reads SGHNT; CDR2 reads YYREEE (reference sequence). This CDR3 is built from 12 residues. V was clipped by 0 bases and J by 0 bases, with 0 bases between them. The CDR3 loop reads CASSLDQETQYF. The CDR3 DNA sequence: TGTGCCAGCAGCTTGGACCAAGAGACCCAGTACTTC.

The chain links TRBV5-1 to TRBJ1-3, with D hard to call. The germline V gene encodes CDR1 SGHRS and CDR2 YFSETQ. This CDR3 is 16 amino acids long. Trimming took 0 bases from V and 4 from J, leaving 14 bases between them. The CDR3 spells CASSLAGTRLGNTIYF. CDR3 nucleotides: TGCGCCAGCAGCTTGGCCGGCACCCGCCTCGGAAACACCATATATTTT.

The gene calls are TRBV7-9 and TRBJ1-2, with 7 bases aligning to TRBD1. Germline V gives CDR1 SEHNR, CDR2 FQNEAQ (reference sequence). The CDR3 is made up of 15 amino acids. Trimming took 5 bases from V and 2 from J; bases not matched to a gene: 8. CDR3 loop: CASSPGDSRNYGYTF. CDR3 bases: TGTGCCAGCAGCCCAGGGGACAGTAGGAACTATGGCTACACCTTC.

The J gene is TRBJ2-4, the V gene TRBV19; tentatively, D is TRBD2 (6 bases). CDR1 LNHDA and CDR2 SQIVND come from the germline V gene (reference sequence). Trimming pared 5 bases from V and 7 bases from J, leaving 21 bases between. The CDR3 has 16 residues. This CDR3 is CASSPHLRGLGNIQYF. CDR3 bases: TGTGCCAGTAGTCCCCACTTGCGGGGTCTTGGGAACATTCAGTACTTC.

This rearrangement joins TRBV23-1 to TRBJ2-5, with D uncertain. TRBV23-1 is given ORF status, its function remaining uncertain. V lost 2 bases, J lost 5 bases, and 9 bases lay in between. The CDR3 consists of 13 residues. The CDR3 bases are TGCGCCAGCAGTCAAAGGCCCGGGGAGACCCAGTACTTC. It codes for CASSQRPGETQYF.

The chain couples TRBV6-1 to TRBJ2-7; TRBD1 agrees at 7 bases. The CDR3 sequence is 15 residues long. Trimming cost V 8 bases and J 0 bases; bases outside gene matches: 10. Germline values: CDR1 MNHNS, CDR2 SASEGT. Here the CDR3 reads CASSIPGQSSYEQYF. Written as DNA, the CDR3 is TGTGCCAGCTCTATTCCGGGACAGAGCTCCTACGAGCAGTACTTC.

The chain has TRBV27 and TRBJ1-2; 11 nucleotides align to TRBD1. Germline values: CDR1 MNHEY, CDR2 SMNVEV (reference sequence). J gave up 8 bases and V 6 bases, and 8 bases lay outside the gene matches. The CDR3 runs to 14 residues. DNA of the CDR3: TGTGCCAGCAGGCGGACAGGGGGCTCTGGCGGCTACACCTTC. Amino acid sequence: CASRRTGGSGGYTF.

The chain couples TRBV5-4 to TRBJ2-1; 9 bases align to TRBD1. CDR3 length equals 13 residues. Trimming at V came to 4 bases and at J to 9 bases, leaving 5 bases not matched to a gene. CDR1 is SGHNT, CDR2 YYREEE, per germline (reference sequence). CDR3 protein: CASSQDRGGEQFF. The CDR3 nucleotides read TGTGCCAGCAGCCAGGACAGGGGAGGTGAGCAGTTCTTC. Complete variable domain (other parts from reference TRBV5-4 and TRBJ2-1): ETGVTQSPTHLIKTRGQQVTLRCSSQSGHNTVSWYQQALGQGPQFIFQYYREEENGRGNFPPRFSGLQFPNYSSELNVNALELDDSALYLCASSQDRGGEQFFGPGTRLTVL.

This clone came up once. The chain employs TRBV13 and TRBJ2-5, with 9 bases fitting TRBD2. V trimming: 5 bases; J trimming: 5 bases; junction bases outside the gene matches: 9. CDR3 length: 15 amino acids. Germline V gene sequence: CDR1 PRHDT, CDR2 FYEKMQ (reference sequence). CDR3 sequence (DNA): TGTGCCAGCAGCACCATAGCGGGAGCTGGGGAGACCCAGTACTTC. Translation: CASSTIAGAGETQYF.

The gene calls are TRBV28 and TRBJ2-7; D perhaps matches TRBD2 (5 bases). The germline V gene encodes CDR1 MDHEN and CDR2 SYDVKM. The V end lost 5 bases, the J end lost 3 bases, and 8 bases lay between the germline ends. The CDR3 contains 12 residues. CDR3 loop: CASSTGLYEQYF. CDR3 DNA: TGTGCCAGCAGTACCGGACTCTACGAGCAGTACTTC.

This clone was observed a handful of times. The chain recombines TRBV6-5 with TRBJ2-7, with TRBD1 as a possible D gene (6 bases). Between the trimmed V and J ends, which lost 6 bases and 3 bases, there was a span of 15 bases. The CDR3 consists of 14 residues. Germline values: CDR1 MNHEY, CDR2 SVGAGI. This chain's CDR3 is CASSFTGHNYEQYF. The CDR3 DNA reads TGTGCCAGCAGCTTCACGGGACACAACTACGAGCAGTACTTC.

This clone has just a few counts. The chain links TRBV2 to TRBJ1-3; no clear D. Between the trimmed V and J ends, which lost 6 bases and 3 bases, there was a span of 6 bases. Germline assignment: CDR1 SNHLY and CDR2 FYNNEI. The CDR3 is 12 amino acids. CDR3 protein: CASRSYGNTIYF. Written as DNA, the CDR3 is TGTGCCAGCAGGAGCTATGGAAACACCATATATTTT.

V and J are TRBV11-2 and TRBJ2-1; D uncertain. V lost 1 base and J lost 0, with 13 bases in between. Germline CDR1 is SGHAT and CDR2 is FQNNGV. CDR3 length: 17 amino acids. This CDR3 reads CASSLGRSDSSYNEQFF. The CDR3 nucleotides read TGTGCCAGCAGCTTAGGGCGGAGCGATTCCTCCTACAATGAGCAGTTCTTC.

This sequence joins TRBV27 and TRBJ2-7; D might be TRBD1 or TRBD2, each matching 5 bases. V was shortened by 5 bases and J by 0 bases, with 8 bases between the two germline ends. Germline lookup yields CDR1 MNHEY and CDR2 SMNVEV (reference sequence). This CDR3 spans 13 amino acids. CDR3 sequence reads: CASSLGASYEQYF. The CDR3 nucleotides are TGTGCCAGCAGTCTCGGGGCCTCCTACGAGCAGTACTTC.

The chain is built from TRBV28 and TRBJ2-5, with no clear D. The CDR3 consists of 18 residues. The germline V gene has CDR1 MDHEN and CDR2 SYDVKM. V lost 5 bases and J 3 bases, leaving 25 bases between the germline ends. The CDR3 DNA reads TGTGCCAGCAGTCTAACCCCCAGAAGGGAAGATATAGAAGAGACCCAGTACTTC. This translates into CASSLTPRREDIEETQYF.

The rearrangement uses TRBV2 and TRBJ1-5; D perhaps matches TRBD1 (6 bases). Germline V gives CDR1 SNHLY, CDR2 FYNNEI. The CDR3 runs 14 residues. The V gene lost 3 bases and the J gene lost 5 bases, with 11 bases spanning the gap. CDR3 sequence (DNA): TGTGCCAGCAGTGATACGGGGGCGGATCAGCCCCAGCATTTT. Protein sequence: CASSDTGADQPQHF.

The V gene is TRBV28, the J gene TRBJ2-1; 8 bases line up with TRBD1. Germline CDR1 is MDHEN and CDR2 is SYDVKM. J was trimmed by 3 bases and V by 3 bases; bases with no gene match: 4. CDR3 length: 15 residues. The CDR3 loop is CASSLGRGHYNEQFF. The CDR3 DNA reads TGTGCCAGCAGTTTGGGCAGGGGGCACTACAATGAGCAGTTCTTC.

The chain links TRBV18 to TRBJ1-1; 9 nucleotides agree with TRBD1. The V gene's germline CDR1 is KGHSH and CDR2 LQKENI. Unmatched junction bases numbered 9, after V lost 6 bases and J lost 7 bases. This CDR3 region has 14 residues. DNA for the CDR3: TGTGCCAGCTCCACCGAGAAGGGACAGGGTGAAGCTTTCTTT. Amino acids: CASSTEKGQGEAFF.

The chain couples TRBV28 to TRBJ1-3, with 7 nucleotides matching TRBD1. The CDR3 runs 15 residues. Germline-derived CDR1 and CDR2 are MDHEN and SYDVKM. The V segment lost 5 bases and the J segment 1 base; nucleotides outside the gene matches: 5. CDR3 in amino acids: CASSLGGVSGNTIYF. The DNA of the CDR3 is TGTGCCAGCAGTCTAGGGGGCGTATCTGGAAACACCATATATTTT.

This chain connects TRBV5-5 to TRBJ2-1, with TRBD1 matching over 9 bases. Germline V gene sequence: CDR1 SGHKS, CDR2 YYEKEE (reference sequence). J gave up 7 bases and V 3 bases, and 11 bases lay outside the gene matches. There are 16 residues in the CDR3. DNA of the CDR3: TGTGCCAGCAGCTCCCCCGGGACAGGGAATATTAATGAGCAGTTCTTC. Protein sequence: CASSSPGTGNINEQFF.

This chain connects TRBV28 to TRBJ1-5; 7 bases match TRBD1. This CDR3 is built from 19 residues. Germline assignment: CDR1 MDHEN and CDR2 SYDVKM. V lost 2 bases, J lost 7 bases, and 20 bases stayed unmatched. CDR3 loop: CASSLSRDPTGELCQPQHF. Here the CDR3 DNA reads TGTGCCAGCAGTTTAAGTAGGGATCCAACAGGGGAGTTGTGCCAGCCCCAGCATTTT.

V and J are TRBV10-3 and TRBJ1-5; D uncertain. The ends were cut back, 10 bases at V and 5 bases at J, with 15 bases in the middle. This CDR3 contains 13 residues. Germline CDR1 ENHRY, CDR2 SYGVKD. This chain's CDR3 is CATNILSDQPQHF. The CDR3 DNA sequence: TGTGCCACCAATATCCTTTCGGATCAGCCCCAGCATTTT.

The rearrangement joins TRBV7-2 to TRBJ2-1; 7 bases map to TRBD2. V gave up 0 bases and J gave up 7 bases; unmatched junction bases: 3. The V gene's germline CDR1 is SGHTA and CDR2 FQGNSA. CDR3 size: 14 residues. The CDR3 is CASSLAGGPNEQFF. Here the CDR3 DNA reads TGTGCCAGCAGCTTAGCGGGAGGGCCAAATGAGCAGTTCTTC.

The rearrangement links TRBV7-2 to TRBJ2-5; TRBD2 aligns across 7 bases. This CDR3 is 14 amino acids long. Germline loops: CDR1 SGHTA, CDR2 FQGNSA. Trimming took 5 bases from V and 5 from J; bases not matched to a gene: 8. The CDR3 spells CASSLAGVGETQYF. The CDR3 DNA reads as TGTGCCAGCAGCCTGGCGGGAGTGGGGGAGACCCAGTACTTC.